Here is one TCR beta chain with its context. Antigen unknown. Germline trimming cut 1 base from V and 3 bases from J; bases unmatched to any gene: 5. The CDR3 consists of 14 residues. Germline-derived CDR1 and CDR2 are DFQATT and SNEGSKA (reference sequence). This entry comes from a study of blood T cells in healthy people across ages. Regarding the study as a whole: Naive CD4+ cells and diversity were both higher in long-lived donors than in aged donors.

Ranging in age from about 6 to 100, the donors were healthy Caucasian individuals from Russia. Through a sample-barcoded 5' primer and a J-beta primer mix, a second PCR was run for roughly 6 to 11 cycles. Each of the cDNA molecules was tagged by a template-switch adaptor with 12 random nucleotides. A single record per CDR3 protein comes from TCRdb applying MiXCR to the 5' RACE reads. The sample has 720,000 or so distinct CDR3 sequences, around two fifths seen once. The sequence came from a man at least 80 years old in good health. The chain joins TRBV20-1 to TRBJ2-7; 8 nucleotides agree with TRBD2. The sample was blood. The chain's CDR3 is CSARVAGGLYEQYF. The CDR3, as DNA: TGCAGTGCTAGAGTGGCGGGAGGCCTCTACGAGCAGTACTTC.